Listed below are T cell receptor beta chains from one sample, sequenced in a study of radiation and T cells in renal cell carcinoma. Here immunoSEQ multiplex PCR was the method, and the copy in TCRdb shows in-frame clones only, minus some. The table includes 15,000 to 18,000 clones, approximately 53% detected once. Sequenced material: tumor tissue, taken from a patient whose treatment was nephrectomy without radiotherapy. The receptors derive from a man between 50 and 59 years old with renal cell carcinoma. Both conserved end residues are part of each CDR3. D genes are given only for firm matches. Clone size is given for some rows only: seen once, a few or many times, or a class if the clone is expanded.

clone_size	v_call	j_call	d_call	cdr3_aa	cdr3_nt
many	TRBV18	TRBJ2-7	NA	CASSPLGAGAYEQYF	TGTGCCAGCTCACCATTGGGGGCAGGGGCCTACGAGCAGTACTTC
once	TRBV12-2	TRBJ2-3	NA	CASRSPPRTTYTDTQYF	TGTGCAAGTCGCTCCCCCCCCCGGACTACCTACACAGATACGCAGTATTTT
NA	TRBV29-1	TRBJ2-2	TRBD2	CSVKREGRSGELFF	TGCAGCGTCAAGCGGGAGGGCCGGAGCGGGGAGCTGTTTTTT
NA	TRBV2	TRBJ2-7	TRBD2	CASSVAGAAYEQYF	TGTGCCAGCAGTGTAGCGGGGGCTGCTTACGAGCAGTACTTC
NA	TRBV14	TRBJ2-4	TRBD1	CASSPGQGAKNIQYF	TGTGCCAGCAGCCCAGGACAGGGGGCAAAAAACATTCAGTACTTC
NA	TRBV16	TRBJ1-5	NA	CASRRQGYSNQPQHF	TGTGCCAGCAGACGCCAGGGGTATAGCAATCAGCCCCAGCATTTT
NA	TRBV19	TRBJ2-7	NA	CASRQRGAGAGGEQYF	TGTGCCAGTAGACAGAGAGGAGCGGGAGCAGGGGGGGAGCAGTACTTC
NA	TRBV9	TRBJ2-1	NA	CASSVGREQFF	TGTGCCAGCAGCGTAGGTCGGGAACAGTTCTTC
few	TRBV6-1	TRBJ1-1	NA	CASTYTMNTEAFF	TGTGCCAGCACTTACACCATGAACACTGAAGCTTTCTTT
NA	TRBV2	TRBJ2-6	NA	CASSETLGLSMALGANVLTF	TGTGCCAGCAGTGAAACCCTGGGACTTTCAATGGCTCTCGGGGCCAACGTCCTGACTTTC
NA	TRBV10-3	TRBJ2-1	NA	CAISRYGAHFF	TGTGCCATCAGTCGCTACGGGGCTCACTTCTTC
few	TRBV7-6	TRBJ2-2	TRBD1	CASSRDRGNTGELFF	TGTGCCAGCAGTCGGGACAGGGGGAACACCGGGGAGCTGTTTTTT
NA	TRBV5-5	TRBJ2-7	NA	CASSFEVRTVTYEQYF	TGTGCCAGCAGCTTCGAAGTAAGGACAGTAACCTACGAGCAGTACTTC
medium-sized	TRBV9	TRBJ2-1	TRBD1	CASIVRGTGCLNEQFF	TGTGCCAGCATCGTGAGAGGGACAGGGTGTCTCAATGAGCAGTTCTTC
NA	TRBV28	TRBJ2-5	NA	CASSLSAGRETQYF	TGTGCCAGCAGTTTATCGGCGGGAAGAGAGACCCAGTACTTC
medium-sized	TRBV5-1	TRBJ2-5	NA	CASSLGQRDWETQYF	TGCGCCAGCAGCCTAGGACAAAGGGATTGGGAGACCCAGTACTTC
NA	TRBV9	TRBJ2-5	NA	CASSVEWGKGETQYF	TGTGCCAGCAGCGTAGAATGGGGGAAAGGGGAGACCCAGTACTTC
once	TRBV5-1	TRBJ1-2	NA	CASSLGEGNYGYTF	TGCGCCAGCAGCTTGGGCGAGGGGAACTATGGCTACACCTTC
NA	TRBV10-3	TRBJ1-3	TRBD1	CAISVDRAPGNTIYF	TGTGCCATCAGTGTGGACAGGGCTCCTGGAAACACCATATATTTT
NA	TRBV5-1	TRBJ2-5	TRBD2	CASSLGLAGRQETQYF	TGCGCCAGCAGCTTAGGACTAGCGGGAAGGCAAGAGACCCAGTACTTC
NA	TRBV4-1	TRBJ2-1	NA	CASSQRGDEQFF	TGCGCCAGCAGCCAACGTGGGGACGAGCAGTTCTTC
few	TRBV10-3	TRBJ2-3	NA	CAISEGLTSTDTQYF	TGTGCCATCAGTGAGGGTCTTACGTCCACAGATACGCAGTATTTT
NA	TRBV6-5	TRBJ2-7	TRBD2	CASSRGSGAYEQYF	TGTGCCAGCAGTAGGGGTAGCGGGGCCTACGAGCAGTACTTC
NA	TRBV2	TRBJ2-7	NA	CASSDWGGNEQYF	TGTGCCAGCAGTGACTGGGGGGGCAACGAGCAGTACTTC
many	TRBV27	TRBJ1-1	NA	CASSSRGVNTEAFF	TGTGCCAGCAGTTCCAGGGGAGTGAACACTGAAGCTTTCTTT
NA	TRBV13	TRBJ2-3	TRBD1	CASSLGDRLTDTQYF	TGTGCCAGCAGCTTAGGGGACAGGCTCACAGATACGCAGTATTTT
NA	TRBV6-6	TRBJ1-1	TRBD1	CATRQGGGTEAFF	TGTGCCACAAGACAGGGGGGTGGCACTGAAGCTTTCTTT
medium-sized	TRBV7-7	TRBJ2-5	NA	CASSPRQGPRETQYF	TGTGCTAGCAGCCCACGGCAGGGTCCAAGAGAGACCCAGTACTTC
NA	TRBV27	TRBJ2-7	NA	CASSLGVTYEQYF	TGTGCCAGCAGTTTAGGGGTCACCTACGAGCAGTACTTC
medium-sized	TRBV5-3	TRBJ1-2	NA	CARSADDGYTF	TGTGCCAGAAGCGCCGACGATGGCTACACCTTC
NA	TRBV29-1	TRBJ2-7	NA	CSVFGGTAYEQYF	TGCAGCGTTTTCGGAGGGACAGCCTACGAGCAGTACTTC
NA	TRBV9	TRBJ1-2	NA	CASSDLPGHGLRGYTF	TGTGCCAGCAGCGACCTCCCCGGACATGGACTTAGGGGCTACACCTTC
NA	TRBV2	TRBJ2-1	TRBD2	CASDSGSSYNEQFF	TGTGCCAGCGATAGCGGGTCCTCCTACAATGAGCAGTTCTTC
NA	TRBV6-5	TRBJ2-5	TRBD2	CASSYSRPSGGGTQYF	TGTGCCAGCAGTTACTCGAGGCCTAGCGGGGGGGGGACCCAGTACTTC
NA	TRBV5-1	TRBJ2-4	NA	CASTRGGGEAKNIQYF	TGCGCCAGCACCAGGGGTGGGGGAGAAGCCAAAAACATTCAGTACTTC
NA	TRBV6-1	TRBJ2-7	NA	CASSVNRAYEQYF	TGTGCCAGCAGTGTGAACAGGGCCTACGAGCAGTACTTC
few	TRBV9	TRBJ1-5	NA	CASSVDGGSNQPQHF	TGTGCCAGCAGCGTAGATGGGGGTAGCAATCAGCCCCAGCATTTT
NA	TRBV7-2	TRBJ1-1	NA	CASSLAAQNTEAFF	TGTGCCAGCAGCTTAGCGGCTCAAAACACTGAAGCTTTCTTT
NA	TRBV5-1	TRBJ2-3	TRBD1	CASSRRQGAQLDTQYF	TGCGCCAGCAGCCGTCGACAGGGGGCTCAATTGGATACGCAGTATTTT
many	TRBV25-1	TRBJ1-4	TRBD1	CASRTGTGYEKLFF	TGTGCCAGCAGAACCGGGACAGGCTATGAAAAACTGTTTTTT
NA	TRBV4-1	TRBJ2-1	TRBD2	CASTPESGGSYNEQFF	TGCGCCAGCACCCCCGAGAGCGGGGGGTCCTACAATGAGCAGTTCTTC
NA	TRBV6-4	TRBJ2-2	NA	CASSDTAENTGELFF	TGTGCCAGCAGTGACACTGCGGAGAACACCGGGGAGCTGTTTTTT
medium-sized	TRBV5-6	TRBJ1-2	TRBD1	CASSSRPQGATYYGYTF	TGTGCCAGCAGCTCACGACCACAGGGGGCAACTTACTATGGCTACACCTTC
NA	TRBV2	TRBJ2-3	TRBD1	CASSRQGTDTQYF	TGTGCCAGCAGTAGACAGGGGACAGATACGCAGTATTTT
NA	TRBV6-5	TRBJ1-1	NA	CATGEGYTEAFF	TGTGCCACCGGGGAGGGCTACACTGAAGCTTTCTTT